This entry concerns a single T cell receptor beta chain. Its cognate antigen is unknown. The CDR3 extends 3 residues past the end of the read, so its final part is completed from the germline J gene. The data belong to a study of T cells in women clearing cervical HPV infection. Study information: Cases were women with histologically confirmed HPV16-related CIN3 or worse, including a couple of invasive cancers. No precancer developed; the control's incident HPV16 infection cleared within 12 months.

Whole-study results and caveats: Cases and controls were distinguished at AUC about 0.86 by richness and V genes. T-cell numbers per sample were unknown and may explain richness differences.

Method: immunoSEQ multiplex PCR; TCRdb's copy keeps in-frame clones and lacks some. The table for this sample gives about 45,000 clones. This CDR3 has 16 residues. The V gene's germline CDR1 is MNHEY and CDR2 SVGEGT. The trim removed 5 bases at V and 3 bases at J, leaving 11 bases unmatched. The chain has TRBV6-2 or TRBV6-3 and TRBJ2-5; 8 positions agree with TRBD1. Sequencing was done on a sample of blood buffy coat. This clonotype originated in a woman aged 18-69 years with a cervical HPV16 infection that either progressed to CIN3+ or cleared (not recorded which). The CDR3 protein is CASSIRDRQTKETQYF. Incomplete CDR3 DNA: TGTGCCAGCAGTATCCGGGACAGGCAGACTAAAGAGACC.